Shown below are 7 T cell receptor beta chains from a single sample sequenced in a study of shared clonotypes between healthy human individuals (dated by TCRdb to 2018 to 2021). The method was the immunoSEQ multiplex PCR assay. The source is immuneACCESS, and TCRdb retained only in-frame sequences with V and J called. Part of the clones is not carried over; for the studies checked, unresolved V genes explain less than half of this, and the remainder is unexplained. In this sample the table shows about 2.3 million clones, 80% to 95% of which occur a single time. 0.39% of the sample belongs to the ten largest clones. Sequencing was performed on naive CD4+ T cells from PBMCs. Explained via the paper, the cell subset or site label denotes: CD45RA+ positively selected. The receptors were sampled from a man aged 18 to 30 in good health. Some clones in this sample may be carry-over from other donors' samples.

The V gene is TRBV7-2, the J gene TRBJ2-3, with no clear D. Trimming removed 5 bases from V and 8 bases from J, with 11 bases in between. There are 12 residues in the CDR3. Germline CDR1 and CDR2: SGHTA and FQGNSA. Written as DNA, the CDR3 is TGTGCCAGCAGCCTCGATTTCGGTACGCAGTATTTT. Translated: CASSLDFGTQYF.

The chain links TRBV11-2 to TRBJ1-4, with D possibly matching TRBD1 (5 bases). Germline loops: CDR1 SGHAT, CDR2 FQNNGV. The CDR3 spans 16 residues. V lost 5 bases, J lost 3 bases, and 16 bases lay in between. CDR3 region: CASSPVWAGANEKLFF. The DNA of the CDR3 is TGTGCCAGCAGCCCTGTCTGGGCGGGGGCTAATGAAAAACTGTTTTTT.

The gene calls are TRBV5-1 and TRBJ2-7, with 9 nucleotides matching TRBD1. This CDR3 spans 16 amino acids. Germline CDR1 reads SGHRS; CDR2 reads YFSETQ. V gave up 0 bases and J gave up 4 bases; unmatched junction bases: 8. CDR3 nucleotide sequence: TGCGCCAGCAGCTTGGGGAGGGACAGGGTTACATACGAGCAGTACTTC. The encoded protein is CASSLGRDRVTYEQYF.

The J gene is TRBJ1-1, the V gene TRBV5-4, with D possibly being TRBD1 (6 bases). From germline, CDR1 is SGHNT and CDR2 YYREEE (reference sequence). The CDR3 has 14 amino acids. Trimming removed 1 base from V and 1 base from J, with 8 bases in between. CDR3 DNA: TGTGCCAGCAGCTTGCCGGGACAGAACACTGAAGCTTTCTTT. It codes for CASSLPGQNTEAFF.

The chain joins TRBV7-8 to TRBJ2-7; TRBD1 agrees at 8 bases. CDR1 and CDR2 (germline): SGHVS, FQNEAQ. V shed 7 bases, J shed 0 bases, and the junction held 8 bases outside the gene matches. The CDR3 has 15 residues. The CDR3 DNA sequence: TGTGCCAGCACCTCTAGACAGGGGCGCTCCTACGAGCAGTACTTC. Translating gives CASTSRQGRSYEQYF.

This rearrangement joins TRBV5-6 to TRBJ1-2, with D perhaps matching TRBD1 (5 bases). The CDR3 contains 13 residues. Germline V gene lookup returns CDR1 SGHDT and CDR2 YYEEEE. The V end was cut by 4 bases, the J end by 4 bases, with 11 bases between. CDR3 region: CASSPGLSYGYTF. For the CDR3, the DNA is TGTGCCAGCAGCCCGGGACTGTCCTATGGCTACACCTTC.

This clone was observed a single time. The rearrangement joins TRBV5-1 to TRBJ2-5, with unresolved D. The CDR3 extends over 14 amino acids. CDR1 and CDR2 from the germline V gene are SGHRS and YFSETQ. The germline V and J ends were trimmed by 0 bases and 5 bases, with 11 bases remaining between them. CDR3 DNA sequence: TGCGCCAGCAGCTTGGAGGTTAGCTGGGAGACCCAGTACTTC. Its translation is CASSLEVSWETQYF. Based on the CDR3 plus reference TRBV5-1 and TRBJ2-5, the full variable domain is KAGVTQTPRYLIKTRGQQVTLSCSPISGHRSVSWYQQTPGQGLQFLFEYFSETQRNKGNFPGRFSGRQFSNSRSEMNVSTLELGDSALYLCASSLEVSWETQYFGPGTRLLVL.